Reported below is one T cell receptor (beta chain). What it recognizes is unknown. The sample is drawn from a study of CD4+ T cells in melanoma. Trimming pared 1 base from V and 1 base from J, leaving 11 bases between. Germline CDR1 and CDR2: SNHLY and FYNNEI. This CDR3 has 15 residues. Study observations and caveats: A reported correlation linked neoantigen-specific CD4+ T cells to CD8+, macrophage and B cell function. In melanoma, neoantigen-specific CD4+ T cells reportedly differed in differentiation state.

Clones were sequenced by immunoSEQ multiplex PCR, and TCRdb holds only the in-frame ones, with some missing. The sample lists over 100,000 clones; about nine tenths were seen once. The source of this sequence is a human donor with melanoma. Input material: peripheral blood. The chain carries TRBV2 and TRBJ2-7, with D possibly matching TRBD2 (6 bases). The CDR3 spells CASSEVGGASYEQYF. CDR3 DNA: TGTGCCAGCAGTGAAGTAGGAGGGGCTTCCTACGAGCAGTACTTC.